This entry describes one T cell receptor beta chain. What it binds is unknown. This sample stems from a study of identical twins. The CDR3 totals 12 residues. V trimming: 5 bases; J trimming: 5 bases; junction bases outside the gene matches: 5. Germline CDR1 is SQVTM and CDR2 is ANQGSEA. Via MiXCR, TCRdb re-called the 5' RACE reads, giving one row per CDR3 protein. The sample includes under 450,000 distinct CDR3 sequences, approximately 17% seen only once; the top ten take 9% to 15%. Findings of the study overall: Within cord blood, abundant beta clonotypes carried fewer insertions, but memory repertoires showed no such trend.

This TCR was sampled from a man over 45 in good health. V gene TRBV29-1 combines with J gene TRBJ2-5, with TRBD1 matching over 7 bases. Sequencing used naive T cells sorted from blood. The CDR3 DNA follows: TGCAGCGTTAGACAGGGCGGTGAGACCCAGTACTTC. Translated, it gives CSVRQGGETQYF.